The 4 T cell receptor beta chains below come from one sample, sequenced in a study of shared clonotypes between healthy human individuals. Some clones are missing from TCRdb's copy, which holds only in-frame ones; the method was immunoSEQ multiplex PCR. The table lists 980,000 or so clones, 76% of them singletons. The sequenced material came from memory CD4+ T cells sorted from blood. Subset described: CD45RA-negative fraction. These receptors originate from a man between 18 and 35 years old in good health.

This sequence joins TRBV6-6 and TRBJ1-2; unclear D gene. Germline V CDR1 and CDR2: MNHNY, SVGAGI (reference sequence). The CDR3 has 14 amino acids. V lost 4 bases and J 8 bases, leaving 17 bases between the germline ends. In nucleotides, the CDR3 is TGTGCCAGCAGTTCCCCCGCAGGCAAATTGGGCTACACCTTC. It specifies CASSSPAGKLGYTF.

This rearrangement joins TRBV7-2 to TRBJ1-2; a weak D match, TRBD1 (6 bases). This CDR3 region has 13 residues. The V end lost 5 bases, the J end lost 5 bases, and 12 bases lay between the germline ends. CDR1 is SGHTA and CDR2 is FQGNSA in the germline V gene. In nucleotides, the CDR3 is TGTGCCAGCAGCCCCGGGGGGCATTATGGCTACACCTTC. Translated: CASSPGGHYGYTF.

J is TRBJ1-1 and V is TRBV25-1, with D hard to call. The CDR3 runs 14 residues. CDR1 MGHDK and CDR2 SYGVNS come from the germline V gene. The V end was cut by 1 base, the J end by 2 bases, with 8 bases between. The CDR3 coding sequence is TGTGCCAGCAGTGAATTGATGGGAAACACTGAAGCTTTCTTT. It codes for CASSELMGNTEAFF.

The V call is TRBV27, the J call TRBJ1-3; 7 bases map to TRBD1. The CDR3 is 17 residues long. Germline lookup yields CDR1 MNHEY and CDR2 SMNVEV (reference sequence). Trimming at V came to 5 bases and at J to 0 bases, leaving 10 bases not matched to a gene. The CDR3 DNA reads TGTGCCAGCAGTCCATGGACAGGACGCACCTCTGGAAACACCATATATTTT. This codes for CASSPWTGRTSGNTIYF.